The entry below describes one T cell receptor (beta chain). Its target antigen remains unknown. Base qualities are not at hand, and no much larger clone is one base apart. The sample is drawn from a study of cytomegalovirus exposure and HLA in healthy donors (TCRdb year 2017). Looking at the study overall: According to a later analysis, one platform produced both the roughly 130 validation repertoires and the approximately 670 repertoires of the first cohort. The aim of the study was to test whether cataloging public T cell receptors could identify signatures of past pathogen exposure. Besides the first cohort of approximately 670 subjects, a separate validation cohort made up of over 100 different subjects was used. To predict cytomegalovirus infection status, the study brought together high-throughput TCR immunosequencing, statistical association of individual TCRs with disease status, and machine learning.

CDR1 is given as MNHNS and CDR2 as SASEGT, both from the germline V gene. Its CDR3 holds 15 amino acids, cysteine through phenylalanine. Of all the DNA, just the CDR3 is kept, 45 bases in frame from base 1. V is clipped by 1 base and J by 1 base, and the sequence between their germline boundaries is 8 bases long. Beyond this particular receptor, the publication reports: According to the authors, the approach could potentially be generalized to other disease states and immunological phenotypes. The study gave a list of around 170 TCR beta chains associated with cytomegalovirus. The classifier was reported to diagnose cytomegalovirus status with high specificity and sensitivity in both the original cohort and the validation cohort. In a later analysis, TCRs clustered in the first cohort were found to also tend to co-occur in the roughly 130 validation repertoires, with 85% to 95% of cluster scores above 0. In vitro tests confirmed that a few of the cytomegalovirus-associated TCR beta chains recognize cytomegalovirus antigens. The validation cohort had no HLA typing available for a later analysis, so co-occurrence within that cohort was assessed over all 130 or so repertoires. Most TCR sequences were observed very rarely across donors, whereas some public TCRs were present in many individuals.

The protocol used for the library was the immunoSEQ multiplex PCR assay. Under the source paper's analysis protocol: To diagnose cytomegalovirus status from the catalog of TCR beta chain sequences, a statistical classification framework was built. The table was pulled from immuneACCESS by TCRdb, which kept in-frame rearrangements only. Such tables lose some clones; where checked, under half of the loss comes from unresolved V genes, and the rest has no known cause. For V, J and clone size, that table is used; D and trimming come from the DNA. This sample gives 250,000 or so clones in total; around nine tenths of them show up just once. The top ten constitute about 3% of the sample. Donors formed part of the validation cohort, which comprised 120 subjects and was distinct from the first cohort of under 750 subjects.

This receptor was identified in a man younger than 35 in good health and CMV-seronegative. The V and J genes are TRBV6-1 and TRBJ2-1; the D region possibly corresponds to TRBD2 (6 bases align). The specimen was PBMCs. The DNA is TGTGCCAGCAGTGAAGGTGCGGGGTCCTACAATGAGCAGTTCTTC. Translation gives CASSEGAGSYNEQFF.